These T cell receptor beta chains were read from a single sample in a study of cytomegalovirus exposure and HLA in healthy donors. Method: immunoSEQ multiplex PCR; TCRdb's copy keeps in-frame clones and lacks some. Of roughly 100,000 clones listed, about 87% are singletons. Specimen: PBMCs. Receptor source: a woman between 18 and 30 years old in good health and CMV-seropositive. The CDR3 runs from the conserved cysteine through the conserved F or W. Each record gives: J gene, D gene, V gene, clone size, CDR3 DNA, CDR3 protein. The D gene is left open where the match is weak. Clone size is shown for a subset of rows, as once, few, many or a class of expanded clone.

TRBJ2-5,TRBD2,TRBV10-3,NA,TGTGCCATCAGTGAGGGACTAGCGGGGCAAGAGACCCAGTACTTC,CAISEGLAGQETQYF
TRBJ1-3,NA,TRBV5-1,NA,TGCGCCAGCCCGCCCACAGCTGGAAACACCATATATTTT,CASPPTAGNTIYF
TRBJ1-4,TRBD1,TRBV27,once,TGTGCCAGCAGTTCCGACAGGGGGCTTCAAAAACTGTTTTTT,CASSSDRGLQKLFF
TRBJ1-1,TRBD1,TRBV27,NA,TGTGCCAGCAGTTTGTCCGGACAGGCCCGGGCTTTCTTT,CASSLSGQARAFF
TRBJ2-1,TRBD1,TRBV4-1,NA,TGCGCCAGCAGACAGGGGTCCTGGTACAATGAGCAGTTCTTC,CASRQGSWYNEQFF
TRBJ1-1,NA,TRBV7-2,NA,TGTGCCAGCAGCTTAGGCCCCCCTAATGAAGCTTTCTTT,CASSLGPPNEAFF
TRBJ2-5,NA,TRBV29-1,NA,TGCAGCGTTGATCGAATGAGGGGAGGAGAGACCCAGTACTTC,CSVDRMRGGETQYF
TRBJ2-2,NA,TRBV29-1,NA,TGCAGCGTTCTGTCCGGGGAGCTGTTTTTT,CSVLSGELFF
TRBJ2-1,TRBD1,TRBV7-6,NA,TGTGCCAGCAGCTTAGCTGGCCAGGGGGCTGGTGAGCAGTTCTTC,CASSLAGQGAGEQFF
TRBJ2-7,NA,TRBV28,NA,TGTGCCAGCAATTGGGGAGACTACGAGCAGTACTTC,CASNWGDYEQYF
TRBJ2-2,TRBD1,TRBV28,few,TGTGCCAGCAGATCACCGGGACAGCCCGGGGAGCTGTTTTTT,CASRSPGQPGELFF
TRBJ1-6,TRBD1,TRBV7-9,NA,TGTGCCAGCAGCTTAGAGGGGGCCGGGTATAATTCACCCCTCCACTTT,CASSLEGAGYNSPLHF
TRBJ1-1,NA,TRBV28,NA,TGTGCCAGCAGTCCGTACAGAGCCTTGAACACTGAAGCTTTCTTT,CASSPYRALNTEAFF
TRBJ1-6,TRBD1,TRBV28,NA,TGTGCCAGCAGTCGCCCCGGACAGGGTAAGGGAAATTCACCCCTCCACTTT,CASSRPGQGKGNSPLHF
TRBJ1-2,NA,TRBV12-2,NA,TGTGCAAGTCGCTTAGAGGAGTGGGAGAGGCCCTATGGCTACACCTTC,CASRLEEWERPYGYTF
TRBJ1-1,NA,TRBV25-1,NA,TGTGCCAGCAGTGAGGGCACAGGGAGTGGTGACACTGAAGCTTTCTTT,CASSEGTGSGDTEAFF
TRBJ2-7,NA,TRBV5-6,NA,TGTGCCAGCAGCATCCAGGGGGGCGGCCCTTACTACGAGCAGTACTTC,CASSIQGGGPYYEQYF
TRBJ2-7,TRBD1,TRBV28,NA,TGTGCCAGCAGCGCATCGACAGGGGCCGCCTACGAGCAGTACTTC,CASSASTGAAYEQYF
TRBJ2-1,TRBD1,TRBV4-1,NA,TGCGCCAGCAGCCGTGGGGGACAGGGATCCTACAATGAGCAGTTCTTC,CASSRGGQGSYNEQFF
TRBJ2-5,TRBD2,TRBV4-2,NA,TGTGCCAGCAGCCAAGAATCGGTGGGGACTAGTAATCAAGAGACCCAGTACTTC,CASSQESVGTSNQETQYF
TRBJ1-2,TRBD1,TRBV6-1,few,TGTGCCAGTAAACAGGGGGCGGCCAACTATGGCTACACCTTC,CASKQGAANYGYTF
TRBJ1-1,NA,TRBV19,NA,TGTGCCAGTAGTAGCCCCCTCAGGGTGGTGAACACTGAAGCTTTCTTT,CASSSPLRVVNTEAFF
TRBJ1-2,TRBD1,TRBV27,NA,TGTGCCAGCAGTTCTCCCCGGGACAGGGGGCAGTCGGCTGGCTACACCTTC,CASSSPRDRGQSAGYTF
TRBJ1-4,TRBD1,TRBV15,NA,TGTGCCACCAGCCCCGGCCGGCGGGACAGGGGCATAGAAAAACTGTTTTTT,CATSPGRRDRGIEKLFF
TRBJ2-7,TRBD1,TRBV19,NA,TGTGCCAGTAGTGGAGGGACAGGGGAATCCTACGAGCAGTACTTC,CASSGGTGESYEQYF
TRBJ1-1,TRBD1,TRBV5-1,NA,TGCGCCAGCACGATGACAGGGGGGAACACTGAAGCTTTCTTT,CASTMTGGNTEAFF
TRBJ1-5,TRBD1,TRBV6-6,NA,TGTGCCAGCAGTTCCGGGACAGGAGAAAGGCAGCCCCAGCATTTT,CASSSGTGERQPQHF
TRBJ1-2,TRBD1,TRBV5-1,NA,TGCGCCAGCAGCTTGGGCGACAGGGGTAGTGGCTACACCTTC,CASSLGDRGSGYTF
TRBJ2-3,NA,TRBV5-1,NA,TGCGCCAGCAGCTCGGGACTCGGCACAGATACGCAGTATTTT,CASSSGLGTDTQYF
TRBJ1-2,NA,TRBV5-5,few,TGTGCCAGCAGCGCGACCACCGACAGACTCTATGGCTACACCTTC,CASSATTDRLYGYTF
TRBJ2-1,TRBD1,TRBV25-1,NA,TGTGCCAGCAGTCCCCGGACAGGGTGGAATGAGCAGTTCTTC,CASSPRTGWNEQFF
TRBJ2-7,NA,TRBV28,NA,TGTGCCAGCAGTTTTCAGGGTCTGTATGGTGAGCAGTACTTC,CASSFQGLYGEQYF
TRBJ2-7,NA,TRBV7-9,NA,TGTGCCAGCAGCTCCCTTGACGTGCGAGGTGACGAGCAGTACTTC,CASSSLDVRGDEQYF